The following is a TCR beta chain sequence with its context. Its antigen is still unknown. Losses at the gene ends were 4 bases for V and 4 bases for J; bases not matched to a gene: 5. The CDR3 runs 17 residues. Germline loops: CDR1 SGDLS, CDR2 YYNGEE. This sample is drawn from a study of T-cell reconstitution after alpha-beta-depleted transplantation in children. Regarding the study as a whole: Where alpha-beta T cells came from about two months after transplant was reportedly several hundred expanded graft clones. Surviving recipient T cells and intrathymic progenitors accounted for some patients' high TCRbeta diversity at day 60. T cells produced anew were the main source of T-cell counts and diversity one year after transplant.

TCRbeta library construction was performed incorporating unique molecular identifiers. TCRdb independently ran MiXCR on the PCR reads; one entry per CDR3 protein. In the table there are 780,000 or so distinct CDR3 sequences, approximately 15% of which are singletons. The J gene is TRBJ2-2, the V gene TRBV9; 15 nucleotides agree with TRBD2. Sequencing used PBMCs, mostly from graft donor cells, obtained 360 days after TCRalphabeta/CD19-depleted stem cell transplant. The receptor comes from a male patient between 5 and 17 years old who had a stem cell transplant for acute lymphoblastic leukemia, so the T cells may come from the graft donor. The CDR3 DNA follows: TGTGCCAGCAGCATGGGACTAGCGGGAGGACTCACCGGGGAGCTGTTTTTT. This codes for CASSMGLAGGLTGELFF.